The rows below give T cell receptor beta chains drawn from one sample of a study of cytomegalovirus exposure and HLA in healthy donors. TCRdb's table, derived via immunoSEQ multiplex PCR, lists solely in-frame clones and lacks some. The data hold 100,000 to 150,000 clones, with 74% observed a single time. The specimen was PBMCs. These receptor sequences come from a man aged 35 to 55 in good health and CMV-seropositive. Each CDR3 is given with its conserved first and last residue. Fields, in order: V gene, D gene, J gene, clone size, CDR3 DNA, CDR3 protein. D genes are given only for firm matches. The size entry is marked missing in some rows and otherwise reads once, few, many or a size class.

v_gene: TRBV7-8
d_gene: TRBD1
j_gene: TRBJ2-7
abundance: once
CDR3nt: TGTGCCAGCAGCTATGGGACAGAATTTACCGCCTACGAGCAGTACTTC
CDR3aa: CASSYGTEFTAYEQYF

v_gene: TRBV5-6
d_gene: .
j_gene: TRBJ2-1
abundance: .
CDR3nt: TGTGCCAGCAGCCCCCGTACGGGCAATGAGCAGTTCTTC
CDR3aa: CASSPRTGNEQFF

v_gene: TRBV7-9
d_gene: TRBD2
j_gene: TRBJ2-3
abundance: .
CDR3nt: TGTGCCAGCAGCGTCGGGACTAGCGGGGGAGATACGCAGTATTTT
CDR3aa: CASSVGTSGGDTQYF

v_gene: TRBV7-2
d_gene: .
j_gene: TRBJ2-7
abundance: .
CDR3nt: TGTGCCAGCAGCTTAGGAAACAGCTACGAGCAGTACTTC
CDR3aa: CASSLGNSYEQYF

v_gene: TRBV7-9
d_gene: .
j_gene: TRBJ2-1
abundance: .
CDR3nt: TGTGCCAGCAGGGACGGGGACACCGGCCACAATGAGCAGTTCTTC
CDR3aa: CASRDGDTGHNEQFF

v_gene: TRBV5-1
d_gene: TRBD1
j_gene: TRBJ1-6
abundance: .
CDR3nt: TGCGCCAGCAGCTTGGACAGGGGCTATAATTCACCCCTCCACTTT
CDR3aa: CASSLDRGYNSPLHF

v_gene: TRBV29-1
d_gene: TRBD1
j_gene: TRBJ2-1
abundance: .
CDR3nt: TGCAGCACTGGACAGGGGGACTACAATGAGCAGTTCTTC
CDR3aa: CSTGQGDYNEQFF

v_gene: TRBV5-1
d_gene: .
j_gene: TRBJ2-7
abundance: .
CDR3nt: TGCGCCAGCAGCTTGGATTCAGCGACTAGGGGGCAGTACTTC
CDR3aa: CASSLDSATRGQYF

v_gene: TRBV6-1
d_gene: .
j_gene: TRBJ1-5
abundance: .
CDR3nt: TGTGCCAGCAGTGAATGGCGGGGGGCGGGCAATCAGCCCCAGCATTTT
CDR3aa: CASSEWRGAGNQPQHF

v_gene: TRBV4-1
d_gene: TRBD1
j_gene: TRBJ2-7
abundance: .
CDR3nt: TGCGCCAGCAGCCACTATGTACAGGGGACCTACGAGCAGTACTTC
CDR3aa: CASSHYVQGTYEQYF

v_gene: TRBV9
d_gene: .
j_gene: TRBJ1-1
abundance: .
CDR3nt: TGTGCCAGCAGCTCCCATACAGGGTCGAACACTGAAGCTTTCTTT
CDR3aa: CASSSHTGSNTEAFF

v_gene: TRBV5-1
d_gene: TRBD2
j_gene: TRBJ2-1
abundance: .
CDR3nt: TGCGCCAGCAGAGCAGCGGGAGGTTACAATGAGCAGTTCTTC
CDR3aa: CASRAAGGYNEQFF

v_gene: TRBV27
d_gene: .
j_gene: TRBJ2-5
abundance: .
CDR3nt: TGTGCCAGCAGCCCACCGGGGGGCCCTCAAGAGACCCAGTACTTC
CDR3aa: CASSPPGGPQETQYF

v_gene: TRBV6-6
d_gene: TRBD1
j_gene: TRBJ2-7
abundance: .
CDR3nt: TGTGCCAGCAGCCGGGACAGAGTCTTATCCTACGAGCAGTACTTC
CDR3aa: CASSRDRVLSYEQYF

v_gene: TRBV28
d_gene: .
j_gene: TRBJ2-1
abundance: .
CDR3nt: TGTGCCAGCAGCCCACGCTACCAACGCGATGAGCAGTTCTTC
CDR3aa: CASSPRYQRDEQFF

v_gene: TRBV4-2
d_gene: TRBD1
j_gene: TRBJ2-3
abundance: .
CDR3nt: TGTGCCAGCAGCCAAGATCTGGGGACAGCCGTGGTTGATACGCAGTATTTT
CDR3aa: CASSQDLGTAVVDTQYF

v_gene: TRBV19
d_gene: .
j_gene: TRBJ1-1
abundance: .
CDR3nt: TGTGCCAGTAGTATAGTTAGCAGAAACACTGAAGCTTTCTTT
CDR3aa: CASSIVSRNTEAFF

v_gene: TRBV9
d_gene: TRBD2
j_gene: TRBJ2-1
abundance: .
CDR3nt: TGTGCCAGCAGCGTCGGGCTCGCGGGGGGCCTCAATGAGCAGTTCTTC
CDR3aa: CASSVGLAGGLNEQFF

v_gene: TRBV29-1
d_gene: TRBD1
j_gene: TRBJ1-2
abundance: .
CDR3nt: TGCAGCGTTGAAGATCGAGGGGCAGGGGGAGCTAACTATGGCTACACCTTC
CDR3aa: CSVEDRGAGGANYGYTF

v_gene: TRBV2
d_gene: .
j_gene: TRBJ1-6
abundance: .
CDR3nt: TGTGCCAGCAGTGATAAAGACGGAGGGCGGAATTCACCCCTCCACTTT
CDR3aa: CASSDKDGGRNSPLHF

v_gene: TRBV4-1
d_gene: .
j_gene: TRBJ1-2
abundance: .
CDR3nt: TGCGCCAGCAGCCAACCCCAATCGGGAAACTATGGCTACACCTTC
CDR3aa: CASSQPQSGNYGYTF

v_gene: TRBV2
d_gene: .
j_gene: TRBJ1-2
abundance: .
CDR3nt: TGTGCCAGCAGTGAAGGGGCACTGAACTATGGCTACACCTTC
CDR3aa: CASSEGALNYGYTF

v_gene: TRBV5-5
d_gene: TRBD1
j_gene: TRBJ1-5
abundance: few
CDR3nt: TGTGCCAGCAGCTTTAGGGGACAGGAGAATCAGCCCCAGCATTTT
CDR3aa: CASSFRGQENQPQHF

v_gene: TRBV15
d_gene: .
j_gene: TRBJ2-6
abundance: few
CDR3nt: TGTGCCACCAGCAGAGATCCGAGGGGGACGAGCTCTGGGGCCAACGTCCTGACTTTC
CDR3aa: CATSRDPRGTSSGANVLTF

v_gene: TRBV7-9
d_gene: .
j_gene: TRBJ2-7
abundance: .
CDR3nt: TGTTCCAGCAGCCTACTTCAGGGCTACGGAGAGGAGCAGTACTTC
CDR3aa: CSSSLLQGYGEEQYF

v_gene: TRBV11-2
d_gene: TRBD1
j_gene: TRBJ2-1
abundance: .
CDR3nt: TGTGCCAGCAGTCCTAACAGGGGCAATTCCTACAATGAGCAGTTCTTC
CDR3aa: CASSPNRGNSYNEQFF

v_gene: TRBV12-2
d_gene: .
j_gene: TRBJ2-2
abundance: .
CDR3nt: TGTGCAAGTCGCTTGACGCTCTCACTAGCGGGAGGCCACACCGGGGAGCTGTTTTTT
CDR3aa: CASRLTLSLAGGHTGELFF